These T cell receptor beta chains were read from a single sample in a study of long-term antiretroviral therapy in people with HIV. Libraries were prepared by immunoSEQ multiplex PCR; TCRdb keeps only in-frame clonotypes and omits some of them. The sample has about 7,000 clones; under 85% are singletons. The sequencing used unsorted PBMCs, collected 0.2 years after starting antiretroviral therapy. The receptor source for this set is a man aged 35 to 55 with HIV. Both conserved end residues are part of each CDR3. The D gene is left open where the match is weak.

J,D,V,CDR3
TRBJ1-2,TRBD1,TRBV23-1,CASSHWDRVGGYTF
TRBJ2-2,TRBD2,TRBV5-4,CASSSRTSGGTGELFF
TRBJ1-5,NA,TRBV28,CASRGTDYSNQPQHF
TRBJ2-7,NA,TRBV5-6,CASSVDQSYEQYF
TRBJ1-2,NA,TRBV20-1,CSARSNYGYTF
TRBJ2-5,NA,TRBV2,CASSRTLQETQYF
TRBJ1-5,TRBD1,TRBV30,CAWNSGGHQPQHF
TRBJ1-5,NA,TRBV5-6,CASSIRISNQPQHF
TRBJ1-3,TRBD1,TRBV30,CAWSTGEGNTIYF
TRBJ2-2,NA,TRBV10-1,CASSGSVTGELFF
TRBJ1-3,NA,TRBV19,CASKTALTSGNTIYF
TRBJ1-2,NA,TRBV7-2,CASSLDPSAVQRDGYTF
TRBJ1-6,TRBD1,TRBV5-6,CASSWGQYNSPLHF
TRBJ2-7,TRBD2,TRBV27,CASSLSGGFTYEQYF
TRBJ2-7,NA,TRBV7-6,CASSDGTDRLEQYF
TRBJ1-1,NA,TRBV5-1,CASSLQTNTEAFF
TRBJ1-4,NA,TRBV5-8,CASSTGSTNEKLFF
TRBJ2-5,NA,TRBV6-6,CASSSLRAGETQYF
TRBJ2-3,TRBD1,TRBV4-2,CASSQEYGTGQSDTQYF
TRBJ1-2,NA,TRBV5-6,CASSLAGDNLNYGYTF
TRBJ1-2,NA,TRBV28,CASSLSPGNHGYTF
TRBJ2-3,TRBD2,TRBV9,CASSAGGAARDTQYF
TRBJ1-1,NA,TRBV4-2,CASSQDRAGTEAFF
TRBJ2-7,NA,TRBV18,CASSPSQEYEQYF
TRBJ2-7,NA,TRBV11-2,CASSLRLWDVYEQYF
TRBJ2-3,NA,TRBV7-3,CASSLQETSTDTQYF
TRBJ2-7,NA,TRBV13,CASSPRDAGTDEQYF
TRBJ2-7,TRBD1,TRBV6-1,CASSRDRAGYEQYF
TRBJ2-2,TRBD1,TRBV4-2,CASSQIRDRGSFGELFF
TRBJ1-1,NA,TRBV6-1,CASSQNRAAEAFF
TRBJ2-5,NA,TRBV27,CASSSTGIGETQYF
TRBJ2-3,TRBD1,TRBV29-1,CSVDAGTGSTDTQYF
TRBJ1-1,NA,TRBV18,CASSPGTPNTEAFF
TRBJ2-7,NA,TRBV5-1,CASSLAGAAYSYEQYF
TRBJ2-2,NA,TRBV5-6,CASSRRPGTSNTGELFF
TRBJ1-1,TRBD1,TRBV11-2,CASSLYKGQRFEAFF
TRBJ2-4,TRBD2,TRBV5-1,CASSLPSGGANIQYF
TRBJ2-1,NA,TRBV6-5,CAISDGGGLDEQFF
TRBJ2-3,NA,TRBV5-1,CASSPTLGGGPSTDTQYF
TRBJ1-2,NA,TRBV30,CAFLKTANYGYTF
TRBJ2-1,NA,TRBV7-9,CASSDSRDEQFF
TRBJ1-5,NA,TRBV28,CASTAGARRDQPQHF
TRBJ2-2,NA,TRBV6-1,CASKRGGTGELFF
TRBJ2-3,NA,TRBV5-1,CASSGDGRDTQYF